The 11 T cell receptor beta chains below come from one sample, sequenced in a study of blood T cells in healthy people across ages (dated by TCRdb to the mid-2010s). The library was generated by 5' RACE. Sequencing was carried out with an Illumina HiSeq 2500. A second PCR of roughly 7 to 11 cycles was performed with a sample-barcoded 5' primer and a J-beta primer mix. TCRdb reworked the public reads: Q25 trimming with fastp, MiXCR clone assembly, productive beta chains retained. Each CDR3 protein gets just one entry, which takes the most common genes and DNA from the rows behind it. The sample yields about 800,000 distinct CDR3 sequences; approximately 25% were counted once. Clones ranked in the top ten supply under 4.5% of the sample. These data were also filed under a second study, of T cells of mothers and their children.

Sample: blood. Receptors were obtained from a boy between 5 and 17 years old in good health.

The chain employs TRBV6-5 and TRBJ2-7; D is unresolved. There are 14 residues in the CDR3. Looked up from germline, CDR1 is MNHEY and CDR2 is SVGAGI. Trimming cost V 6 bases and J 3 bases, with 15 bases left between them. Here the CDR3 reads CASSPVRLGYEQYF. The DNA of the CDR3 is TGTGCCAGCAGCCCGGTTCGATTGGGCTACGAGCAGTACTTC.

This clonotype turned up a few times. This chain uses TRBV11-2 with TRBJ2-5; TRBD2 matches 8 bases. The germline gives CDR1 SGHAT, CDR2 FQNNGV. This CDR3 is 15 amino acids long. With 6 bases clipped from V and 6 bases from J, the junction kept 12 bases outside the gene matches. The CDR3 DNA is TGTGCCAGCAGTTCCCCCCGGACTAGCCCTAAGACCCAGTACTTC. It encodes CASSSPRTSPKTQYF.

This clonotype was seen a few times. The chain has TRBV7-6 and TRBJ2-3, with D possibly TRBD1 on 5 matching bases. The CDR3 has 16 amino acids. Trimming cost V 1 base and J 0 bases, with 11 bases left between them. Looked up from germline, CDR1 is SGHVS and CDR2 is FNYEAQ. CDR3 region: CASSLVSGQSTDTQYF. For the CDR3, the DNA is TGTGCCAGCAGCTTAGTGTCAGGACAAAGCACAGATACGCAGTATTTT.

V usage is TRBV20-1 and J usage is TRBJ2-5, with D uncertain. Germline CDR1 and CDR2: DFQATT and SNEGSKA (reference sequence). The V gene lost 5 bases and the J gene lost 5 bases, with 15 bases spanning the gap. This CDR3 spans 13 amino acids. The CDR3 spells CSADQEEAETQYF. The CDR3 nucleotides read TGCAGTGCTGACCAGGAAGAGGCGGAGACCCAGTACTTC.

This clonotype has a handful of counts. This chain connects TRBV28 to TRBJ2-4, with D possibly matching TRBD2 (6 bases). V shed 10 bases and J shed 0 bases, with 22 bases lying between them. CDR3 length: 17 amino acids. Germline V gene lookup returns CDR1 MDHEN and CDR2 SYDVKM. CDR3 sequence: CATPPGGDILAKNIQYF. The CDR3 nucleotides read TGTGCCACACCCCCCGGGGGAGATATTCTAGCCAAAAACATTCAGTACTTC.

The rearrangement uses TRBV29-1 and TRBJ2-7, with a weak D call TRBD2 (6 bases). The ends were cut back, 7 bases at V and 0 bases at J, with 7 bases in the middle. Germline V gene sequence: CDR1 SQVTM, CDR2 ANQGSEA. The CDR3 covers 11 residues. The CDR3 DNA follows: TGCAGCGCGACTAGCTCCTACGAGCAGTACTTC. It encodes CSATSSYEQYF.

The chain has TRBV7-9 and TRBJ2-3; TRBD1 is a possible D gene (5 bases). Between the trimmed V and J ends, which lost 3 bases and 7 bases, there was a span of 8 bases. This CDR3 spans 12 amino acids. CDR1 SEHNR and CDR2 FQNEAQ come from the germline V gene (reference sequence). CDR3 sequence reads: CASSFDSYTQYF. The CDR3 DNA reads as TGTGCCAGCAGCTTTGACAGTTATACGCAGTATTTT.

This clonotype was detected only a few times. The chain has TRBV7-2 and TRBJ1-5; tentatively, D is TRBD1 (6 bases). Germline CDR1 reads SGHTA; CDR2 reads FQGNSA. This CDR3 is built from 14 residues. The V end lost 0 bases, the J end lost 6 bases, and 9 bases lay between the germline ends. The CDR3 DNA follows: TGTGCCAGCAGCTTAGCGGGGGCGGGTCAGCCCCAGCATTTT. This gives the protein CASSLAGAGQPQHF. Full variable domain (missing parts from reference TRBV7-2 and TRBJ1-5): GAGVSQSPSNKVTEKGKDVELRCDPISGHTALYWYRQSLGQGLEFLIYFQGNSAPDKSGLPSDRFSAERTGGSVSTLTIQRTQQEDSAVYLCASSLAGAGQPQHFGDGTRLSIL.

The chain links TRBV4-1 to TRBJ1-2, with D unresolved. Trimming cost V 4 bases and J 4 bases, with 22 bases left between them. CDR3 size: 17 residues. Looked up from germline, CDR1 is MGHRA and CDR2 is YSYEKL. In DNA form, the CDR3 reads TGCGCCAGCAGCCCTAAACTGCGGGGTCCTTCTGTCTATGGCTACACCTTC. This codes for CASSPKLRGPSVYGYTF.

The chain joins TRBV4-3 to TRBJ2-2; 8 bases line up with TRBD2. V was clipped by 0 bases and J by 2 bases; unmatched bases: 5. Germline CDR1 LGHNA, CDR2 YSLEER. This CDR3 is 17 amino acids long. The CDR3 coding sequence is TGCGCCAGCAGCCAAGATCCGGGAGGGGATAACACCGGGGAGCTGTTTTTT. This translates into CASSQDPGGDNTGELFF.

A word on this clonotype: In this CDR3 the conserved last residue, phenylalanine or tryptophan, is missing, so a read error is likely. The rearrangement joins TRBV12-3 or TRBV12-4 to TRBJ2-1; 7 nucleotides match TRBD2. This CDR3 spans 16 amino acids. With V trimmed by 2 bases and J by 1 base, 5 bases remained unmatched. CDR3 region: CASSLLASGSYNEQFY. CDR3 sequence (DNA): TGTGCCAGCAGTTTATTGGCTAGCGGATCCTACAATGAGCAGTTCTAC.